Each of the 29 T cell receptor beta chains below was sequenced from the same sample in a study of Graves' ophthalmopathy and Graves' hyperthyroidism. Investigators amplified TCR beta CDR3 regions from RNA transcripts. In the first round, RT-PCR was carried out with HTBI primers, and a multiplex PCR formed the second round. A single record per CDR3 protein comes from TCRdb applying MiXCR to the multiplex PCR reads. This sample has around 1.1 million distinct CDR3 sequences, with about 36% found just once. Sample: peripheral blood or thyroid tissue (not recorded which). The origin of the receptors is an adult man with Graves' hyperthyroidism.

This clonotype was recorded at least ten times. The rearrangement uses TRBV20-1 and TRBJ1-3; 7 nucleotides match TRBD1. CDR1 and CDR2 from the germline V gene are DFQATT and SNEGSKA (reference sequence). J gave up 8 bases and V 0 bases, and 7 bases lay outside the gene matches. CDR3 length: 14 amino acids. The CDR3 region has the DNA TGCAGTGCTAGAGATCCGGGACAGCTGGACACCATATATTTT. It codes for CSARDPGQLDTIYF.

The genes are TRBV2 and TRBJ1-1; D might be TRBD1 (6 bases). The CDR3 contains 15 residues. The V end lost 5 bases, the J end lost 11 bases, and 24 bases lay between the germline ends. Germline V CDR1 and CDR2: SNHLY, FYNNEI. CDR3 amino acids: CASSYPQGPSMEAFF. DNA of the CDR3: TGTGCCAGCAGTTACCCCCAGGGGCCATCGATGGAGGCTTTCTTT.

This chain uses TRBV6-2 or TRBV6-3 with TRBJ2-7; 9 bases map to TRBD1. Germline-derived CDR1 and CDR2 are MNHEY and SVGEGT. The ends lost 6 bases at V and 6 bases at J; junction bases unmatched: 12. This CDR3 is 15 amino acids long. CDR3 sequence: CASRKGDRVRGEQYF. CDR3 DNA sequence: TGTGCCAGCAGAAAGGGGGACAGGGTAAGAGGCGAGCAGTACTTC.

This clonotype was counted many times. The chain joins TRBV10-3 to TRBJ2-6, with 7 nucleotides matching TRBD1. The CDR3 extends over 20 amino acids. Germline CDR1 is ENHRY and CDR2 is SYGVKD. V shed 0 bases and J 0 bases; nucleotides not matched to a gene: 11. The CDR3 loop reads CAISESFVPGQSSGANVLTF. The CDR3 DNA reads as TGTGCCATCAGTGAGTCTTTTGTACCGGGACAGAGCTCTGGGGCCAACGTCCTGACTTTC.

A few counts support this clonotype. The chain is built from TRBV12-2 and TRBJ2-3; TRBD2, as called in the table, went unchecked against the DNA. TRBV12-2 is classified as a pseudogene. This CDR3 is 16 amino acids long. The CDR3 nucleotides read TGTGCAAGTCGCATCCGACTAGCGGGAGCCACAGATACGCAGTATTTT. It translates to CASRIRLAGATDTQYF.

The chain recombines TRBV5-1 with TRBJ1-1; D perhaps matches TRBD1 (6 bases). The CDR3 has 16 residues. With 2 bases removed from V and 3 bases from J, the gap between germline ends came to 17 bases. Germline V CDR1 and CDR2: SGHRS, YFSETQ. In DNA form, the CDR3 reads TGCGCCAGCAGCTTAACGGACAGCAAAATGGACACTGAAGCTTTCTTT. The encoded protein is CASSLTDSKMDTEAFF.

This clonotype was recorded a few times. The V and J genes are TRBV28 and TRBJ2-7, with TRBD1 matching over 7 bases. J was trimmed by 0 bases and V by 5 bases; bases with no gene match: 7. The CDR3 extends over 15 amino acids. The germline CDR1 and CDR2 sequences are MDHEN and SYDVKM. The CDR3 DNA is TGTGCCAGCAGTAGAATGGACAGGAGCTCCTACGAGCAGTACTTC. Protein sequence: CASSRMDRSSYEQYF.

The chain carries TRBV27 and TRBJ2-7, with D tentatively TRBD1 (5 bases). This CDR3 has 15 amino acids. Germline values: CDR1 MNHEY, CDR2 SMNVEV (reference sequence). V was pared by 4 bases and J by 0 bases, with 13 bases between. The CDR3 DNA reads TGTGCCAGCAGTTCAGACAGTCGGAGCTCCTACGAGCAGTACTTC. Residues: CASSSDSRSSYEQYF.

The chain employs TRBV5-1 and TRBJ2-6; TRBD1 might be the D (6 bases). CDR3 length: 15 residues. Germline loops: CDR1 SGHRS, CDR2 YFSETQ. The germline V and J ends were trimmed by 4 bases and 7 bases, with 15 bases remaining between them. The DNA for the CDR3 is TGCGCCAGCAGCGAATTACCCGGGACAGCCAACGTCCTGACTTTC. Translating gives CASSELPGTANVLTF.

This clonotype was picked up a small number of times. The chain has TRBV9 and TRBJ2-7; TRBD2 agrees at 8 bases. Germline-derived CDR1 and CDR2 are SGDLS and YYNGEE. V lost 4 bases and J lost 3; bases outside the gene matches: 12. This CDR3 spans 16 amino acids. Written as DNA, the CDR3 is TGTGCCAGCAGCCCCCGGGGGGGCTACCCACACTACGAGCAGTACTTC. As protein: CASSPRGGYPHYEQYF.

CDR3 bases: TGTGCCAGCACAGTTTATGGCTACACCTTC. This codes for CASTVYGYTF. The V gene is TRBV5-8, the J gene TRBJ1-2; no reliable D call. Germline V gene sequence: CDR1 SGHTS, CDR2 YDEGEE. Trimming took 6 bases from V and 5 from J, leaving 5 bases between them. CDR3 length: 10 residues.

This clonotype was seen ten or more times. The chain carries TRBV5-6 and TRBJ2-5, with D unresolved. In germline, CDR1 is SGHDT, CDR2 YYEEEE. V was pared by 1 base and J by 6 bases, with 7 bases between. The CDR3 totals 12 residues. The CDR3 protein is CASSLYAKTQYF. The CDR3 DNA sequence: TGTGCCAGCAGCTTGTATGCGAAGACCCAGTACTTC. Combining the CDR3 with reference TRBV5-6 and TRBJ2-5 gives the whole variable domain DAGVTQSPTHLIKTRGQQVTLRCSPKSGHDTVSWYQQALGQGPQFIFQYYEEEERQRGNFPDRFSGHQFPNYSSELNVNALLLGDSALYLCASSLYAKTQYFGPGTRLLVL.

As to this clonotype: A clone one base away is much larger, so this may be a read error. The rearrangement uses TRBV7-2 and TRBJ1-6; D unclear. Germline lookup yields CDR1 SGHTA and CDR2 FQGNSA. The CDR3 sequence is 13 residues long. CDR3 in amino acids: CASSPTRDSPPHF. DNA of the CDR3: TGTGCCAGCAGCCCGACGAGGGATTCACCCCCCCACTTT.

Comments on this clonotype: A much larger clone differs by one base, so this may be a read error. V gene TRBV19 combines with J gene TRBJ2-7; 7 bases fit TRBD1. With V trimmed by 7 bases and J by 0 bases, 9 bases remained unmatched. The CDR3 totals 15 residues. From germline, CDR1 is LNHDA and CDR2 SQIVND (reference sequence). The CDR3 nucleotides read TGTGCCAGTAATCTAATAGCAGGGGGCTCCTACGAGCAGTACTTC. Its protein is CASNLIAGGSYEQYF.

The rearrangement joins TRBV20-1 to TRBJ1-4; D is unresolved. Deletions cut 8 bases from V and 3 bases from J, with 10 bases between. Germline V lookup: CDR1 DFQATT, CDR2 SNEGSKA (reference sequence). This CDR3 contains 12 residues. CDR3 bases: TGCAGTACCGGGATGTCTAATGAAAAACTGTTTTTT. Protein: CSTGMSNEKLFF.

This clonotype was counted many times. The chain combines TRBV20-1 with TRBJ2-5; D might be TRBD1 (5 bases). This CDR3 region has 20 residues. In germline, CDR1 is DFQATT, CDR2 SNEGSKA (reference sequence). Trimming removed 1 base at V and 5 bases at J, with 32 bases between. This chain's CDR3 is CSARGRSGGFDTGPGETQYF. As DNA, the CDR3 is TGCAGTGCTAGAGGCAGATCCGGCGGATTCGACACAGGCCCAGGGGAGACCCAGTACTTC.

DNA for the CDR3: TGTGCCAGCAGCCAGGGACAGGGGCCCCGCTCAACTAATGAAAAACTGTTTTTT. Translation gives CASSQGQGPRSTNEKLFF. The chain recombines TRBV7-8 with TRBJ1-4, with 10 bases that match TRBD1. V shed 5 bases and J 0 bases; nucleotides not matched to a gene: 9. The CDR3 contains 18 residues. In germline, CDR1 is SGHVS, CDR2 FQNEAQ.

V is TRBV10-3 and J is TRBJ1-1; unclear D gene. The CDR3 has 14 residues. The V end lost 5 bases, the J end lost 5 bases, and 15 bases lay between the germline ends. Looked up from germline, CDR1 is ENHRY and CDR2 is SYGVKD. CDR3 region: CAISYATGRTEAFF. CDR3 bases: TGTGCCATCAGTTACGCCACGGGAAGGACTGAAGCTTTCTTT.

In this sample, this clonotype turned up a few times. This chain uses TRBV10-3 with TRBJ1-5; D uncertain. This CDR3 has 13 amino acids. V shed 3 bases and J shed 6 bases, with 9 bases lying between them. CDR1 is ENHRY and CDR2 is SYGVKD in the germline V gene. The CDR3 sequence is CAISDEGGQPQHF. The CDR3 DNA follows: TGTGCCATCAGTGATGAGGGCGGTCAGCCCCAGCATTTT.

About this clonotype: The junction shows a germline mismatch at one end, possibly a read error. The CDR3 nucleotides read TGCGCCAGCAGCTTGAGTCAGGGATCAACTAATGAAGCTTTCTTT. The encoded protein is CASSLSQGSTNEAFF. V gene TRBV7-2 combines with J gene TRBJ1-1; D might be TRBD1 (5 bases). Looked up from germline, CDR1 is SGHTA and CDR2 is FQGNSA. There are 15 residues in the CDR3. Full variable domain (missing parts from reference TRBV7-2 and TRBJ1-1): GAGVSQSPSNKVTEKGKDVELRCDPISGHTALYWYRQSLGQGLEFLIYFQGNSAPDKSGLPSDRFSAERTGGSVSTLTIQRTQQEDSAVYLCASSLSQGSTNEAFFGQGTRLTVV.

This chain connects TRBV29-1 to TRBJ2-2, with D perhaps matching TRBD1 (5 bases). The ends were cut back, 0 bases at V and 7 bases at J, with 18 bases in the middle. Germline V lookup: CDR1 SQVTM, CDR2 ANQGSEA. CDR3 length equals 16 residues. In DNA, the CDR3 is TGCAGCGTTGAAGACGGGTGGGCAGGGATGTTCGGGGAGCTGTTTTTT. Translation: CSVEDGWAGMFGELFF.

This clonotype was seen a single time. A junction boundary mismatches the germline segment, possibly from a read error. V is TRBV20-1 and J is TRBJ2-7, with TRBD2 matching 8 bases. CDR1 DFQATT and CDR2 SNEGSKA come from the germline V gene (reference sequence). This CDR3 spans 13 amino acids. DNA of the CDR3: TGCAGTGCTAGGAGCGGGAGCTCCTACGAGCAGCACTTC. Translated, it gives CSARSGSSYEQHF.

This rearrangement joins TRBV5-1 to TRBJ2-7; TRBD2 matches 7 bases. Looked up from germline, CDR1 is SGHRS and CDR2 is YFSETQ. This CDR3 has 15 amino acids. The trim removed 1 base at V and 6 bases at J, leaving 10 bases unmatched. The CDR3 region has the DNA TGCGCCAGCAGCTTGAGGGCTAGCGGAGGTGTCGAGCAGTACTTC. It is translated as CASSLRASGGVEQYF.

The chain links TRBV20-1 to TRBJ2-7, with 7 positions matching TRBD1. Trimming removed 2 bases from V and 0 bases from J; junction bases left unmatched: 7. The CDR3 has 15 residues. The germline gives CDR1 DFQATT, CDR2 SNEGSKA (reference sequence). The CDR3 region is CSARKTGNTSYEQYF. DNA of the CDR3: TGCAGTGCTAGAAAGACAGGGAACACCTCCTACGAGCAGTACTTC.

The genes are TRBV12-3 or TRBV12-4 and TRBJ1-2, with TRBD1 matching over 8 bases. The ends lost 6 bases at V and 4 bases at J; junction bases unmatched: 7. The CDR3 covers 14 residues. The CDR3 is CASSPDRVTYGYTF. DNA of the CDR3: TGTGCCAGCAGCCCGGACAGGGTGACCTATGGCTACACCTTC.

This clonotype was counted at least ten times. This chain links TRBV7-2 with TRBJ1-2, with D possibly TRBD1 on 5 matching bases. The germline V gene has CDR1 SGHTA and CDR2 FQGNSA. The CDR3 covers 15 residues. V gave up 0 bases and J gave up 4 bases, with 12 bases separating them. CDR3 protein: CASSLARGRSYGYTF. The DNA for the CDR3 is TGTGCCAGCAGCTTAGCGCGGGGGAGATCCTATGGCTACACCTTC.

This clonotype was detected many times. The chain's CDR3 is CSASLRGRERRQPQHF. The CDR3 DNA sequence: TGCAGTGCTAGTCTTAGGGGCAGGGAGAGGAGGCAGCCCCAGCATTTT. This chain joins TRBV20-1 and TRBJ1-5; weak D call: TRBD1 (5 bases). In germline, CDR1 is DFQATT, CDR2 SNEGSKA (reference sequence). The length of the CDR3 is 16 residues. V gave up 3 bases and J gave up 7 bases, with 22 bases separating them.

This clonotype was seen repeatedly, ten times or more. This chain joins TRBV29-1 and TRBJ2-5; maybe TRBD2 (6 bases). Trimming took off 6 bases at V and 5 bases at J, with 13 bases between the two ends. CDR3 length equals 12 residues. Per germline, CDR1 SQVTM and CDR2 ANQGSEA. CDR3 bases: TGCAGCGTCCGCCGGGGACTCGAGACCCAGTACTTC. This translates into CSVRRGLETQYF.

The chain carries TRBV7-8 and TRBJ2-7, with 10 positions matching TRBD2. Germline V gives CDR1 SGHVS, CDR2 FQNEAQ. V lost 4 bases to trimming and J lost 6 bases; unmatched junction nucleotides: 12. The CDR3 runs to 16 residues. The CDR3 sequence is CASSSGTSEDLREQYF. The CDR3 bases are TGTGCCAGCAGCTCAGGGACTAGCGAGGATTTACGCGAGCAGTACTTC.